This T cell receptor beta chain was recorded in a study of CXCR3-negative and CXCR3-positive naive CD8 T cells. Notes on the study in general: CXCR3-negative naive cells had less hydrophobic TRB CDR3s than did CXCR3-positive naive cells.

As concerns this clonotype: Its specificity is unknown.

The germline V gene encodes CDR1 SGHAT and CDR2 FQNNGV. The CDR3 sequence is 16 residues long. Libraries were UMI-labeled 5' RACE TRB cDNA. Following a re-call of the 5' RACE reads, TCRdb has one entry per CDR3 protein and lacks DNA. The repertoire table contains over 100,000 distinct CDR3 sequences. The source material was naive CXCR3+ CD8+ T cells from blood. The subset: CD45RO-CCR7+CD27+CD95- naive CD8+ T cells expressing CXCR3 (TNR3+). V is TRBV11-2 and J is TRBJ2-7; TCRdb's D gene call, TRBD1, goes unchecked for lack of DNA. This receptor was taken from a human donor in good health. Some clones in this sample may be carry-over from other donors' samples. The CDR3 loop is CASSSVQGQGYGEQYF.